The following is a T cell receptor beta chain sequence with its context. Its target antigen remains unknown. Base qualities are not provided; no much larger clone lies one nucleotide away. Each donor gave one peripheral blood draw, averaging around 120 mL, which was collected into heparinised tubes. A BD FACSAria II was used to sort naive, central memory, regulatory and stem cell-like memory CD4+ T cells with a panel that included CD45RO, CCR7, CD25, CD127, CD95 and CD27. Purity was above 95% for every sorted population. PBMCs were isolated right away by Lymphoprep density gradient centrifugation and were stained directly, without culture. To minimize batch effects, samples were stained and sorted in pairs, one healthy donor with one patient per experiment. The sample comes from a study of beta chain features in type 1 diabetes (dated by TCRdb to the late 2010s). The study in broad terms: Mean age, gender distribution, total cell number and subset yield were not different between patients and healthy donors. A total of roughly 110 million sorted cells were examined across all samples, and the number of cells per subset was strongly correlated with RNA yield. The study compared the TCRB repertoires of sorted circulating CD4+ T cell subsets in recently diagnosed type 1 diabetes patients with those in matched healthy donors. Regulatory and stem cell-like memory subsets were obtained from only 8 patients and roughly eight healthy donors, while naive and central memory subsets were obtained from all 30 or so donors.

Unmatched junction bases come to 11, with V trimmed by 1 base and J by 2 bases. The germline V gene sets CDR1 to MGHRA and CDR2 to YSYEKL. Taken from cysteine to phenylalanine, the CDR3 has 18 residues. Left in the record is the CDR3 DNA by itself, 54 bases read in frame from the first base. All of the isolated RNA was reverse transcribed with the High Capacity cDNA Reverse Transcription Kit, so expressed TCRB transcripts were sequenced. Deep immunoSEQ sequencing was applied to naive, central memory and regulatory T cell samples, giving an average of roughly 3.5 million total reads per sample. After sorted cells were lysed in RLT buffer, RNA was extracted with DNase-treated RNeasy Micro or Mini kits, with the choice depending on cell number. Each cell subset was processed separately to prevent cross-contamination, with patient and healthy donor samples processed together. TCRB sequences were amplified from cDNA with the immunoSEQ multiplex PCR, producing 87-bp fragments spanning the CDR3 region. Amplicons were sequenced on the Illumina HiSeq platform. Processing in the source paper ran as follows. PCR bias was corrected computationally using synthetic template baselines, and reads within Hamming distance 2 were collapsed, with unmergeable singletons discarded. Reads were aligned against IMGT to assign V, D and J genes, CDR3 length and insertions or deletions at six rearrangement sites. Clonotype counts were normalized to sorted cell number within each subset before computing true diversity and Gini coefficients with the tcR R package. Repertoire sharing was quantified using the overlap coefficient calculated on TCRB nucleotide sequences. TCRdb took over this immuneACCESS table, retaining in-frame rearrangements with V and J assigned. Such tables are incomplete; in checked studies, under half of the missing clones stem from an unresolved V gene, and the remainder is unexplained. The DNA gave D and trimming, while V, J and clone size come from that table. The sample profile shows over 100,000 clones; 16% of them were found once. The top ten hold 2% to 3% of the sample.

Points the paper makes about the study in general: The naive, central memory and regulatory TCRB repertoires appeared to resemble one another more closely among patients than among healthy donors. Patients with type 1 diabetes made fewer insertions and deleted more nucleotides at VDJ recombination sites, implying thymic rearrangement abnormalities. Sequencing cDNA rather than genomic DNA could over-represent highly expressing activated cells, although activation and CD3 levels did not differ between groups. PCR might favor shorter templates, but patient and control samples were amplified and corrected together, so any skew would affect both groups equally. Only small numbers of individuals were included in the HLA sub-analyses, which left unresolved whether HLA type had any influence on TCRB rearrangement. In all four CD4+ subsets, TCRB CDR3 length was moderately but significantly shorter in type 1 diabetes patients.

The TCR originated in a man aged 25 to 45 with type 1 diabetes. Recombination connected TRBV4-1 to TRBJ2-3; 8 middle bases align to TRBD2. Sequences were obtained from central memory CD4+ T cells from blood. The sequence in DNA is TGCGCCAGCAGCCAAGCCCCTCGGGGAGCGGGGGACACAGATACGCAGTATTTT. Translated, this is CASSQAPRGAGDTDTQYF.